The clone carrying this TCR beta chain occurred a few times. Its specificity is unknown. These data are taken from a study of cytotoxic CD8 clonotypes in ibrutinib-treated CLL. Study conclusions and caveats: Clonality went higher at ibrutinib response and then dropped back toward baseline at progression. Sustained-remission patients were sampled at one set of times and progressing patients at different ones.

Targeted sequencing depth ranged from 1 in 200,000 to 1 in 1 million T cells. Clones were sequenced by immunoSEQ multiplex PCR, and TCRdb holds only the in-frame ones, with some missing. The sample has over 65,000 clones, about 64% seen once. This CDR3 spans 14 amino acids. V shed 4 bases and J shed 0 bases, with 10 bases lying between them. Germline V gene data show CDR1 as SGHRS and CDR2 as YFSETQ. Around 2 micrograms of genomic DNA (from cryopreserved PBMCs) were used for TCR beta libraries. This specimen was PBMCs, taken after 12 months of ibrutinib treatment. The chain has TRBV5-1 and TRBJ1-1; tentatively, D is TRBD1 (6 bases). This receptor was obtained from a human donor with chronic lymphocytic leukemia. The CDR3 loop reads CASSPTGMNTEAFF. In nucleotides, the CDR3 is TGCGCCAGCAGCCCGACAGGCATGAACACTGAAGCTTTCTTT. The full variable domain, rest sourced from reference TRBV5-1 and TRBJ1-1, is KAGVTQTPRYLIKTRGQQVTLSCSPISGHRSVSWYQQTPGQGLQFLFEYFSETQRNKGNFPGRFSGRQFSNSRSEMNVSTLELGDSALYLCASSPTGMNTEAFFGQGTRLTVV.